The 16 T cell receptor beta chains below were found in one sample sequenced in a study of cytotoxic CD8 clonotypes in ibrutinib-treated CLL. Libraries were prepared by immunoSEQ multiplex PCR; TCRdb keeps only in-frame clonotypes and omits some of them. The profile shows fewer than 300,000 clones, approximately 76% of them singletons. The source material was PBMCs, sampled at disease progression, from a patient treated with ibrutinib. These receptors all come from a human donor with chronic lymphocytic leukemia.

The rearrangement links TRBV29-1 to TRBJ1-2, with TRBD1 as a possible D gene (5 bases). The CDR3 spans 14 residues. The V end was cut by 7 bases, the J end by 1 base, with 16 bases between. Germline V gives CDR1 SQVTM, CDR2 ANQGSEA. The CDR3 nucleotides read TGCAGCGCAGAAACCGTCAGGGTTAACTATGGCTACACCTTC. Translating it yields CSAETVRVNYGYTF. The full variable domain, rest sourced from reference TRBV29-1 and TRBJ1-2, is SAVISQKPSRDICQRGTSLTIQCQVDSQVTMMFWYRQQPGQSLTLIATANQGSEATYESGFVIDKFPISRPNLTFSTLTVSNMSPEDSSIYLCSAETVRVNYGYTFGSGTRLTVV.

The chain is built from TRBV5-4 and TRBJ2-5, with TRBD1 matching over 7 bases. The CDR3 has 13 residues. With 0 bases clipped from V and 7 bases from J, the junction kept 3 bases outside the gene matches. Germline values: CDR1 SGHNT, CDR2 YYREEE (reference sequence). The CDR3 coding sequence is TGTGCCAGCAGCTTGGAAGGGGGCGTGACCCAGTACTTC. It specifies CASSLEGGVTQYF. The full variable domain, completed using reference TRBV5-4 and TRBJ2-5, is ETGVTQSPTHLIKTRGQQVTLRCSSQSGHNTVSWYQQALGQGPQFIFQYYREEENGRGNFPPRFSGLQFPNYSSELNVNALELDDSALYLCASSLEGGVTQYFGPGTRLLVL.

V gene TRBV2 combines with J gene TRBJ2-1; 9 nucleotides agree with TRBD1. CDR1 and CDR2 (germline): SNHLY, FYNNEI. The CDR3 is 14 residues long. V gave up 8 bases and J gave up 5 bases; unmatched junction bases: 7. CDR3 DNA sequence: TGTGCCAGCCTGGGAAGGACAGGGGACAATGAGCAGTTCTTC. Translated: CASLGRTGDNEQFF.

The DNA of the CDR3 is TGTGCCAGCAGCTTAGGAGGAGCGGTAAAAGAGACCCAGTACTTC. Translation gives CASSLGGAVKETQYF. The rearrangement links TRBV5-8 to TRBJ2-5, with TRBD2 as a possible D gene (5 bases). The CDR3 has 15 residues. Trimming pared 2 bases from V and 3 bases from J, leaving 14 bases between. CDR1 is SGHTS, CDR2 YDEGEE, per germline.

This clone was observed a handful of times. J is TRBJ2-5 and V is TRBV28, with 7 bases that match TRBD2. The germline V gene encodes CDR1 MDHEN and CDR2 SYDVKM. Germline trimming cut 6 bases from V and 1 base from J; bases unmatched to any gene: 5. CDR3 length: 14 residues. CDR3 coding DNA: TGTGCCAGCAGGGGGGGAGGGTCCCAAGAGACCCAGTACTTC. It codes for CASRGGGSQETQYF.

V gene TRBV9 combines with J gene TRBJ2-7, with D possibly matching TRBD1 (6 bases). The CDR3 has 14 residues. Per germline, CDR1 SGDLS and CDR2 YYNGEE. Trimming left V 0 bases short and J 6 bases short, with 13 bases between. This CDR3 reads CASSVGSGAVEQYF. The CDR3, as DNA: TGTGCCAGCAGCGTAGGTTCAGGGGCTGTCGAGCAGTACTTC.

The chain joins TRBV5-1 to TRBJ2-7, with TRBD1 as a possible D gene (6 bases). The CDR3 totals 15 residues. Germline V CDR1 and CDR2: SGHRS, YFSETQ. Deletions cut 0 bases from V and 2 bases from J, with 12 bases between. The CDR3 nucleotides read TGCGCCAGCAGCTTGGCCACAGGGATTGCCTACGAGCAGTACTTC. This translates into CASSLATGIAYEQYF.

The gene calls are TRBV2 and TRBJ2-7, with 9 nucleotides matching TRBD2. Germline V gene lookup returns CDR1 SNHLY and CDR2 FYNNEI. This CDR3 is built from 15 residues. V shed 3 bases and J 2 bases; nucleotides not matched to a gene: 5. CDR3 DNA sequence: TGTGCCAGCAGTGACCCGGGACTAGCCCCCTACGAGCAGTACTTC. It encodes CASSDPGLAPYEQYF.

The rearrangement links TRBV5-1 to TRBJ2-1, with 9 bases fitting TRBD2. There are 16 residues in the CDR3. CDR1 is SGHRS and CDR2 is YFSETQ in the germline V gene. V shed 2 bases, J shed 4 bases, and the junction held 7 bases outside the gene matches. Here the CDR3 reads CASSFPVTSGYNEQFF. CDR3 nucleotides: TGCGCCAGCAGCTTCCCGGTGACTAGCGGTTACAATGAGCAGTTCTTC.

This chain joins TRBV7-8 and TRBJ1-1; unclear D gene. The CDR3 spans 17 residues. Germline V gene data show CDR1 as SGHVS and CDR2 as FQNEAQ. The V gene lost 3 bases and the J gene lost 1 base, with 18 bases spanning the gap. The CDR3 coding sequence is TGTGCCAGCAGCTTCCCCCTCTTGGGCAGCTCGAACACTGAAGCTTTCTTT. The encoded protein is CASSFPLLGSSNTEAFF.

The rearrangement links TRBV9 to TRBJ2-1; D uncertain. V shed 4 bases and J shed 8 bases, with 22 bases lying between them. The CDR3 sequence is 16 residues long. CDR1 is SGDLS, CDR2 YYNGEE, per germline. The CDR3, as DNA: TGTGCCAGCAGCCCCAGATCAGTGGGATTTTGGGATGAGCAGTTCTTC. Protein sequence: CASSPRSVGFWDEQFF. Complete variable domain (other parts from reference TRBV9 and TRBJ2-1): DSGVTQTPKHLITATGQRVTLRCSPRSGDLSVYWYQQSLDQGLQFLIQYYNGEERAKGNILERFSAQQFPDLHSELNLSSLELGDSALYFCASSPRSVGFWDEQFFGPGTRLTVL.

The rearrangement uses TRBV19 and TRBJ1-5; TRBD1 aligns across 8 bases. Unmatched junction bases numbered 4, after V lost 5 bases and J lost 1 base. The germline CDR1 and CDR2 sequences are LNHDA and SQIVND (reference sequence). The CDR3 spans 15 residues. CDR3 coding DNA: TGTGCCAGTAGTCTCCGGGACAGGAGCAATCAGCCCCAGCATTTT. Amino acids: CASSLRDRSNQPQHF.

The chain joins TRBV14 to TRBJ2-1; 11 bases map to TRBD2. Germline V gene sequence: CDR1 SGHDN, CDR2 FVKESK. The V segment lost 4 bases and the J segment 9 bases; nucleotides outside the gene matches: 5. This CDR3 spans 14 amino acids. The CDR3 coding sequence is TGTGCCAGCAGCCGCACCCTAGCGGGAGGTGAGCAGTTCTTC. This encodes CASSRTLAGGEQFF.

The CDR3 here is CASSPGLAGETQYF. The CDR3 DNA follows: TGTGCCAGCAGCCCGGGACTAGCGGGGGAAACGCAGTATTTT. V is TRBV5-6 and J is TRBJ2-3; 14 nucleotides agree with TRBD2. The CDR3 is made up of 14 amino acids. The J segment lost 9 bases and the V segment lost 4 bases, leaving 4 bases of the junction unmatched. CDR1 is SGHDT and CDR2 is YYEEEE in the germline V gene.

The rearrangement uses TRBV7-3 and TRBJ2-1; the match to TRBD2 covers 14 bases. The CDR3 has 15 amino acids. The V gene's germline CDR1 is SGHTA and CDR2 FQGTGA. V shed 3 bases and J 12 bases; nucleotides not matched to a gene: 7. CDR3 sequence: CASSLAGTSGGRQFF. In nucleotides, the CDR3 is TGTGCCAGCAGCTTGGCCGGGACTAGCGGGGGTCGGCAGTTCTTC.

The CDR3 is CSARGTGPQYF. The DNA for the CDR3 is TGCAGTGCTAGGGGCACAGGGCCCCAGTACTTC. This chain links TRBV20-1 with TRBJ2-7, with a possible D match to TRBD1 (6 bases). The length of the CDR3 is 11 residues. Per germline, CDR1 DFQATT and CDR2 SNEGSKA (reference sequence). V was shortened by 3 bases and J by 10 bases, with 13 bases between the two germline ends.